These 23 T cell receptor beta chains were sequenced from one sample in a study of blood T cell repertoires in COVID-19 (TCRdb year 2020). The library was made by the immunoSEQ multiplex PCR assay. TCRdb obtained this table from immuneACCESS and retained in-frame rearrangements with V and J assigned. These tables miss some clones; where compared with another copy, unresolved V genes account for less than half of the shortfall, and the remainder is unexplained. This sample has about 190,000 clones in its table, and 84% of those were observed once. The ten largest clonotypes hold approximately 5.1% of the sample. What was sequenced was peripheral blood. The receptors stem from a woman in her seventies with active or convalescent COVID-19.

The genes are TRBV5-1 and TRBJ2-7; 7 positions match TRBD1. Germline V gives CDR1 SGHRS, CDR2 YFSETQ. V shed 4 bases and J 1 base; nucleotides not matched to a gene: 8. The CDR3 is 15 residues long. The chain's CDR3 is CASSTTGDPSYEQYF. The DNA for the CDR3 is TGCGCCAGCAGCACCACAGGGGACCCTTCCTACGAGCAGTACTTC.

A remark on this clone: This CDR3 is also generated by other DNA sequences in the sample. The chain carries TRBV12-3 or TRBV12-4 and TRBJ1-1; 10 bases match TRBD1. CDR3 size: 13 residues. Germline trimming cut 6 bases from V and 4 bases from J; bases unmatched to any gene: 2. The chain's CDR3 is CASRRTGGTEAFF. The CDR3 bases are TGTGCCAGCAGACGGACAGGGGGCACTGAAGCTTTCTTT.

The CDR3 is CASTTSAYNEQFF. For the CDR3, the DNA is TGTGCCAGCACCACCAGTGCCTACAATGAGCAGTTCTTC. The chain is built from TRBV6-5 and TRBJ2-1; D unresolved. The CDR3 consists of 13 residues. Germline-derived CDR1 and CDR2 are MNHEY and SVGAGI. With 7 bases removed from V and 2 bases from J, the gap between germline ends came to 9 bases.

The V call is TRBV7-3, the J call TRBJ2-1; TRBD2 agrees at 14 bases. Germline V gives CDR1 SGHTA, CDR2 FQGTGA. Losses at the gene ends were 6 bases for V and 12 bases for J; bases not matched to a gene: 13. The CDR3 runs 16 residues. CDR3 in amino acids: CASSPGPGLAGEGQFF. CDR3 DNA: TGTGCCAGCAGTCCCGGCCCGGGACTAGCGGGAGAGGGGCAGTTCTTC.

V and J are TRBV6-6 and TRBJ2-2; 7 positions match TRBD2. J was trimmed by 6 bases and V by 5 bases; bases with no gene match: 12. The germline CDR1 and CDR2 sequences are MNHNY and SVGAGI (reference sequence). CDR3 size: 16 residues. The CDR3 DNA reads TGTGCCAGCAGTCGCCCAGATGGGAGGGCCCCCGGGGAGCTGTTTTTT. As protein: CASSRPDGRAPGELFF.

The CDR3 DNA follows: TGTGCCAGCAGTTACTCTGTGGGACTAGCGGGAGGCAATGAGCAGTTCTTC. Translating it yields CASSYSVGLAGGNEQFF. J is TRBJ2-1 and V is TRBV6-2 or TRBV6-3; TRBD2 agrees at 15 bases. The junction had 3 bases not matched to a gene; V was cut back by 0 bases and J by 6 bases. The CDR3 length is 17 residues. CDR1 and CDR2 (germline): MNHEY, SVGEGT.

CDR3: CASSARLAGAGSYNEQFF. The CDR3 DNA is TGTGCCAGCAGCGCCAGACTAGCGGGAGCGGGTTCCTACAATGAGCAGTTCTTC. The V and J genes are TRBV9 and TRBJ2-1; 12 bases align to TRBD2. The V segment lost 3 bases and the J segment 1 base; nucleotides outside the gene matches: 8. The germline CDR1 and CDR2 sequences are SGDLS and YYNGEE. The CDR3 has 18 amino acids.

In this sample, this clone turned up once. The V gene is TRBV27, the J gene TRBJ2-3, with D possibly TRBD1 on 6 matching bases. V was clipped by 5 bases and J by 6 bases, with 6 bases between them. The CDR3 has 11 amino acids. Germline V gives CDR1 MNHEY, CDR2 SMNVEV (reference sequence). CDR3 bases: TGTGCCAGCAGTACAGGGGATACGCAGTATTTT. Protein product: CASSTGDTQYF.

CDR3 amino acids: CASSFALQGGGSSYEQYF. DNA for the CDR3: TGTGCCAGCAGCTTTGCCCTGCAAGGGGGGGGGAGCTCCTACGAGCAGTACTTC. The chain couples TRBV12-1 to TRBJ2-7; the DNA was not used to check the table's D call, TRBD2. TRBV12-1 is a known pseudogene. This CDR3 has 18 residues.

This clone is a singleton in its sample. The J gene is TRBJ2-7, the V gene TRBV11-2; TRBD1 matches 8 bases. Germline assignment: CDR1 SGHAT and CDR2 FQNNGV. The CDR3 spans 13 residues. After removal of 5 bases from V and 5 bases from J, the junction contained 5 bases not matched to a gene. The CDR3: CASSQVRGHEQYF. The CDR3 coding sequence is TGTGCCAGCAGCCAGGTCAGGGGGCACGAGCAGTACTTC.

The CDR3 is CASSQSLQENEKLFF. CDR3 nucleotide sequence: TGCGCCAGCAGCCAAAGCCTCCAAGAGAATGAAAAACTGTTTTTT. This rearrangement joins TRBV4-1 to TRBJ1-4, with unresolved D. This CDR3 has 15 amino acids. Trimming took off 2 bases at V and 5 bases at J, with 12 bases between the two ends. Germline assignment: CDR1 MGHRA and CDR2 YSYEKL.

The V and J genes are TRBV4-1 and TRBJ2-7; the match to TRBD2 covers 10 bases. Germline trimming cut 0 bases from V and 6 bases from J; bases unmatched to any gene: 14. Germline V gene data show CDR1 as MGHRA and CDR2 as YSYEKL. The CDR3 spans 18 residues. CDR3: CASSQDLIWASGRSEQYF. As DNA, the CDR3 is TGCGCCAGCAGCCAAGATCTCATATGGGCTAGCGGGAGAAGCGAGCAGTACTTC.

V and J are TRBV3-1 (or the pseudogene TRBV3-2) and TRBJ2-6; 9 nucleotides match TRBD2. There are 18 residues in the CDR3. The V and J ends lost 1 base and 0 bases, in that order; junction bases with no gene match: 4. The germline CDR1 and CDR2 sequences are LGHDT and YNNKEL (reference sequence). The CDR3 sequence is CASSQGLAGISGANVLTF. The CDR3 DNA reads as TGTGCCAGCAGCCAAGGTCTAGCGGGGATCTCTGGGGCCAACGTCCTGACTTTC.

The chain couples TRBV9 to TRBJ2-1; maybe TRBD2 (6 bases). The V and J ends lost 4 bases and 2 bases respectively, with 19 bases between them. The CDR3 is made up of 17 amino acids. Per germline, CDR1 SGDLS and CDR2 YYNGEE. In DNA, the CDR3 is TGTGCCAGCAGCCCCCAACGGGGGTTAGGGACCTACAATGAGCAGTTCTTC. As protein: CASSPQRGLGTYNEQFF.

This CDR3 reads CASSQGAAVLNTEAFF. As DNA, the CDR3 is TGCGCCAGCAGCCAAGGCGCGGCGGTGTTGAACACTGAAGCTTTCTTT. The chain combines TRBV4-1 with TRBJ1-1; D not resolved. This CDR3 region has 16 residues. Germline CDR1 MGHRA, CDR2 YSYEKL. Trimming shortened V by 1 base and J by 0 bases, and 12 bases separated the two germline ends.

The rearrangement joins TRBV14 to TRBJ2-1; 13 positions match TRBD2. Germline loops: CDR1 SGHDN, CDR2 FVKESK. The CDR3 contains 17 residues. Trimming at V came to 4 bases and at J to 5 bases, leaving 8 bases not matched to a gene. The CDR3: CASSRQTGLAGNNEQFF. The DNA of the CDR3 is TGTGCCAGCAGCCGGCAAACGGGACTAGCGGGGAACAATGAGCAGTTCTTC.

The rearrangement uses TRBV5-5 and TRBJ1-2; D is ambiguous. This CDR3 is built from 13 residues. The ends were cut back, 0 bases at V and 8 bases at J, with 11 bases in the middle. CDR1 and CDR2 (germline): SGHKS, YYEKEE (reference sequence). DNA of the CDR3: TGTGCCAGCAGCTTGGCAGTTTCGGGAGGCTACACCTTC. Translated: CASSLAVSGGYTF.

V usage is TRBV19 and J usage is TRBJ2-1; TRBD2 aligns across 10 bases. The CDR3 has 19 residues. J gave up 2 bases and V 5 bases, and 15 bases lay outside the gene matches. Germline CDR1 reads LNHDA; CDR2 reads SQIVND (reference sequence). CDR3 in amino acids: CASSPSRGAGTSAYNEQFF. CDR3 sequence (DNA): TGTGCCAGTAGTCCAAGTAGGGGGGCTGGGACTAGCGCCTACAATGAGCAGTTCTTC.

The chain is built from TRBV2 and TRBJ2-5; 10 nucleotides agree with TRBD2. Per the germline V gene, CDR1 is SNHLY and CDR2 is FYNNEI. The CDR3 runs 13 residues. Unmatched junction bases numbered 10, after V lost 4 bases and J lost 14 bases. DNA for the CDR3: TGTGCCAGCAGTGGCGAGCGGGAGGGACGCAATTACTTC. Translated, it gives CASSGEREGRNYF.

The V call is TRBV6-6, the J call TRBJ2-1; 9 positions agree with TRBD2. V lost 6 bases to trimming and J lost 5 bases; unmatched junction nucleotides: 5. Per germline, CDR1 MNHNY and CDR2 SVGAGI (reference sequence). The CDR3 runs to 14 residues. The CDR3 is CASRVAGVNNEQFF. The DNA of the CDR3 is TGTGCCAGCAGGGTAGCGGGAGTGAACAATGAGCAGTTCTTC.

The chain uses TRBV9 and TRBJ2-1; TRBD1 matches at 7 bases. Trimming at V came to 4 bases and at J to 5 bases, leaving 9 bases not matched to a gene. Germline CDR1 reads SGDLS; CDR2 reads YYNGEE. CDR3 length equals 15 residues. CDR3 amino acids: CASSTSGDSHNEQFF. CDR3 in DNA: TGTGCCAGCAGCACAAGTGGGGACAGCCACAATGAGCAGTTCTTC.

The chain has TRBV2 and TRBJ2-7, with D tentatively TRBD1 (6 bases). The V end lost 6 bases, the J end lost 2 bases, and 17 bases lay between the germline ends. The CDR3 covers 15 residues. Germline CDR1 and CDR2: SNHLY and FYNNEI. The CDR3 protein is CASSVRAGVAYEQYF. The CDR3 DNA reads TGTGCCAGCAGCGTTAGGGCAGGGGTGGCCTACGAGCAGTACTTC.

This chain connects TRBV19 to TRBJ1-2, with D unclear. Germline assignment: CDR1 LNHDA and CDR2 SQIVND (reference sequence). The CDR3 is made up of 13 amino acids. Trimming shortened V by 5 bases and J by 4 bases, and 11 bases separated the two germline ends. The CDR3 DNA reads TGTGCCAGTAGTCCCTCAGGAACCTATGGCTACACCTTC. It translates to CASSPSGTYGYTF. The variable domain in full, completed from reference TRBV19 and TRBJ1-2, reads DGGITQSPKYLFRKEGQNVTLSCEQNLNHDAMYWYRQDPGQGLRLIYYSQIVNDFQKGDIAEGYSVSREKKESFPLTVTSAQKNPTAFYLCASSPSGTYGYTFGSGTRLTVV.